This is a list of T cell receptor beta chains from one sample in a study of T cells in Graves' hyperthyroidism and ophthalmopathy. TCRdb reanalysed the multiplex PCR reads using MiXCR and keeps one entry per CDR3 protein. The data contain some 570,000 distinct CDR3 sequences, 14% of them seen just once; the ten biggest clones take up 7.1%. The sample taken for sequencing was blood. All receptors come from a young woman with Graves' ophthalmopathy. The CDR3 runs from the conserved cysteine through the conserved F or W. The D gene is left open where the match is weak. For some rows the clone size is stated as once, few or many, or as a class when expanded; others skip it.

>TRBV4-3|TRBJ2-1|NA|TRBD2
CASSQEGLARYEQFF
TGCGCCAGCAGCCAAGAAGGACTAGCGAGGTACGAGCAGTTCTTC
>TRBV28|TRBJ2-5|many|NA
CASSLGGGEETQYF
TGTGCCAGCAGTTTAGGGGGCGGAGAAGAGACCCAGTACTTC
>TRBV20-1|TRBJ1-5|many|NA
CSARRPTSNQPQHF
TGCAGTGCTAGAAGGCCGACCAGCAATCAGCCCCAGCATTTT
>TRBV11-2|TRBJ2-1|many|NA
CASSTTQENEQFF
TGTGCCAGCAGCACCACCCAAGAGAATGAGCAGTTCTTC
>TRBV7-3|TRBJ1-1|many|NA
CASSVHRDTEAFF
TGTGCCAGCAGCGTACATAGGGACACTGAAGCTTTCTTT
>TRBV29-1|TRBJ2-7|NA|TRBD2
CSVTSGRVYEQYF
TGCAGCGTTACTAGCGGGAGGGTATACGAGCAGTACTTC
>TRBV7-9|TRBJ2-1|many|NA
CASSLAKPTDEQFF
TGTGCCAGCAGCTTAGCAAAACCGACGGATGAGCAGTTCTTC
>TRBV29-1|TRBJ2-7|NA|NA
CSVGNREESYEQYF
TGCAGCGTTGGGAACAGGGAAGAATCCTACGAGCAGTACTTC
>TRBV11-2|TRBJ2-3|many|NA
CASSLVFGTDTQYF
TGTGCCAGCAGCTTAGTTTTTGGCACAGATACGCAGTATTTT
>TRBV18|TRBJ2-1|many|NA
CASSPLTDGEQFF
TGTGCCAGCTCCCCTTTGACGGACGGGGAGCAGTTCTTC
>TRBV24-1|TRBJ2-5|few|NA
CATSDPGQIQETQYF
TGTGCCACCAGTGACCCAGGACAGATCCAAGAGACCCAGTACTTC
>TRBV7-9|TRBJ2-3|many|TRBD1
CASIRTGSSDTQYF
TGTGCCAGCATCCGGACAGGGTCGTCAGATACGCAGTATTTT
>TRBV6-2/TRBV6-3|TRBJ1-2|NA|TRBD1
CASSPGQGAVNYGYTF
TGTGCCAGCAGTCCCGGACAGGGGGCGGTTAACTATGGCTACACCTTC
>TRBV6-1|TRBJ2-7|few|TRBD1
CASSTGGFDEQYF
TGTGCCAGCAGCACAGGGGGCTTCGACGAGCAGTACTTC
>TRBV5-1|TRBJ1-4|few|NA
CASRQASTNEKLFF
TGCGCCAGCCGACAGGCCTCAACTAATGAAAAACTGTTTTTT
>TRBV7-9|TRBJ2-5|many|NA
CASSLGGGWGADSETQYF
TGTGCCAGCAGCTTGGGGGGAGGCTGGGGTGCTGATTCGGAGACCCAGTACTTC
>TRBV12-3/TRBV12-4|TRBJ2-2|few|TRBD2
CASSFSGGGTGELFF
TGTGCCAGCAGTTTTAGCGGGGGGGGCACCGGGGAGCTGTTTTTT
>TRBV27|TRBJ2-6|NA|NA
CASSPDTGSPGANVLTF
TGTGCCAGCAGCCCCGACACTGGGAGCCCTGGGGCCAACGTCCTGACTTTC
>TRBV4-1|TRBJ2-7|few|TRBD1
CASSQRQGMDEQYF
TGCGCCAGCAGCCAGAGACAGGGAATGGACGAGCAGTACTTC
>TRBV4-3|TRBJ2-1|few|NA
CASSQGRGGPILNEQFF
TGCGCCAGCAGCCAAGGACGAGGAGGGCCAATTTTGAATGAGCAGTTCTTC
>TRBV14|TRBJ2-7|NA|TRBD2
CASSQGFLRTSGSMYEQYF
TGTGCCAGCAGCCAAGGGTTTTTGAGGACTAGCGGGAGCATGTACGAGCAGTACTTC
>TRBV20-1|TRBJ2-3|many|TRBD2
CSAPASGRRTDTQYF
TGCAGTGCACCGGCTAGCGGGAGAAGGACAGATACGCAGTATTTT
>TRBV30|TRBJ2-7|NA|NA
CAWSRRGYEQYF
TGTGCCTGGAGCAGGAGGGGCTACGAGCAGTACTTC
>TRBV12-3/TRBV12-4|TRBJ2-5|many|NA
CASSLQWETQYF
TGTGCCAGCAGTTTACAGTGGGAGACCCAGTACTTC
>TRBV25-1|TRBJ1-5|few|NA
CASSGDSYNQPQHF
TGTGCCAGCAGTGGCGACAGTTACAATCAGCCCCAGCATTTT
>TRBV9|TRBJ2-7|NA|NA
CASAAEGSSYEQYF
TGTGCCAGCGCGGCCGAAGGGAGCTCCTACGAGCAGTACTTC
>TRBV4-1|TRBJ2-3|many|NA
CASSQERFPERADTQYF
TGCGCCAGCAGCCAAGAACGTTTTCCCGAACGGGCAGATACGCAGTATTTT
>TRBV20-1|TRBJ2-7|NA|TRBD2
CSAGGGAYEQYF
TGCAGTGCCGGGGGGGGAGCCTACGAGCAGTACTTC
>TRBV20-1|TRBJ2-7|many|NA
CSASQGNEQYF
TGCAGTGCTAGCCAGGGAAACGAGCAGTACTTC
>TRBV6-2/TRBV6-3|TRBJ1-2|once|NA
CASIYSMIGGNGYTF
TGTGCCAGCATTTACTCGATGATAGGGGGAAATGGCTACACCTTC